This TCR beta chain was obtained from a study of monozygotic twins with inflammatory bowel disease (dated by TCRdb to about 2019). The study in broad terms: In total, around 28 monozygotic twin pairs made up the full study: 19 Danish pairs, all IBD-discordant, plus nine German pairs, of which four were IBD-concordant and five were IBD-discordant. The search for disease-associated traits relied mainly on comparing, within discordant pairs, IBD patients with their genetically identical healthy co-twins. Each individual had, on average, about 151 000 unique TCRalpha sequences and 181 000 unique TCRbeta sequences available for analysis. Here is what the overall study found, with its caveats: Differing immunosuppressive treatments among patients may have added background noise and inter-individual variability to the repertoires. IBD patients shared fewer clonotypes with other individuals than healthy twins did, most markedly in patients showing signs of disease activity. Concordant and discordant twins showed no difference in repertoire similarity, possibly because of limited statistical power. The analysis was unable to tell different T cell subtypes apart. TCRbeta repertoire diversity, by inverse Simpson index, was decreased in IBD patients compared with their healthy co-twins. No single strong signal or clonotype linked to IBD turned up in the results, so the idea that one exists was not supported.

The method behind the library was 5' RACE. Each TCR library was prepared from roughly 3,800 ng of total RNA. For each sample, cDNA synthesis with SMARTScribe reverse transcriptase was split into eight separate reactions. During cDNA synthesis, unique molecular identifiers containing a 6-nucleotide sample barcode were introduced by template switching. Amplification of TCRalpha and TCRbeta cDNA involved two nested PCRs of about 15 and 9 cycles, and each PCR was followed by bead purification. Before amplification, the cDNA was both treated with uracil DNA-glycosylase and purified with the QIAquick PCR purification kit. The second PCR added Illumina TruSeq-compatible adapters along with sample-specific barcodes. TapeStation and Qubit were used to check library quality and concentration, and 5 to 6.5 ng of each library went into the pool. Sequencing of pooled libraries was carried out on an Illumina HiSeq2500 single-index Rapid Run using 2 x 100 bp reads and custom sequencing primers. The paper's processing steps were these. MiGEC version 1.2.6 was used for UMI-based consensus assembly to correct PCR and sequencing errors. V(D)J alignment, clonotype assembly and CDR3 extraction were performed with MiXCR version 2.1.1. Gene usage, clonotype sharing and MAIT/NKT TCR abundance were normalised by analysing the top 1000, 10 000 and 20 000 clonotypes per sample. Diversity was computed as the inverse Simpson index with the vegan R package after downsampling to 27 000 UMIs. Statistical testing used paired Mann-Whitney U tests on the discordant twin pairs and applied Benjamini-Hochberg correction for multiple testing. TCRdb reprocessed the reads into one record per CDR3 protein sequence, lacking DNA. The V and J calls here are based on TCRdb, not the publication. The sample table on file contains hundreds of thousands of distinct CDR3 sequences. Together, the top ten hold roughly 5.8% of the sample.

A word on this clonotype: No cognate antigen has been identified for it.

From the germline V gene, CDR1 is MNHNS and CDR2 is SASEGT. There are 14 amino acids in the CDR3, from cysteine to phenylalanine inclusive. The DNA is not on file. From each donor, a roughly 2.6 ml peripheral blood sample was collected into PAXgene tubes and stored at -80 degrees C. Without any T cell sorting, total RNA was extracted from whole blood using the PAXgene blood miRNA kit on an automated QIAcube. Peripheral blood from monozygotic twin pairs, either concordant or discordant for inflammatory bowel disease, underwent deep TCRalpha and TCRbeta repertoire profiling that used unique molecular barcoding. Smoking habits were recorded for all twin pairs, and individuals were classified as current, former or never smokers.

The rearrangement combines TRBV6-1 with TRBJ2-2; TCRdb's D call, TRBD2, is unchecked because there is no DNA. The specimen was blood. The clonotype comes from a human donor with ulcerative colitis or Crohn's disease, or a healthy co-twin of an affected twin (not recorded which). CDR3 region: CASWRHSSAGELFF.